This is a list of T cell receptor beta chains from one sample in a study of shared clonotypes between healthy human individuals. Clones were read by immunoSEQ multiplex PCR, and TCRdb kept only the in-frame ones, dropping some. The repertoire holds some 1 million clones, about 77% seen once, with roughly 1.5% in the top ten. Sequenced input: memory CD4+ T cells sorted from blood. The receptors derive from a man aged 18 to 30 in good health. Both conserved end residues are part of each CDR3. Each record gives: CDR3 protein, J gene, V gene, clone size. Size values are once, few and many counts, or a class for expanded clones, and some rows have none.

CASSFQLAGGGSETQYF TRBJ2-5 TRBV28 once
CASSETGVNTEAFF TRBJ1-1 TRBV25-1 NA
CASSVVSDVVSEQYF TRBJ2-7 TRBV9 NA
CASSRSGDSLSPLHF TRBJ1-6 TRBV7-2 NA
CASSYRDLMGEQYF TRBJ2-7 TRBV7-9 NA
CASSLTANTGELFF TRBJ2-2 TRBV5-1 once
CASSLAGGPSYNEQFF TRBJ2-1 TRBV7-2 NA
CASSSGTQAAGELFF TRBJ2-2 TRBV5-4 NA
CASMLAGSTDTQYF TRBJ2-3 TRBV27 NA
CASSLARTGADSNTEAFF TRBJ1-1 TRBV7-9 NA